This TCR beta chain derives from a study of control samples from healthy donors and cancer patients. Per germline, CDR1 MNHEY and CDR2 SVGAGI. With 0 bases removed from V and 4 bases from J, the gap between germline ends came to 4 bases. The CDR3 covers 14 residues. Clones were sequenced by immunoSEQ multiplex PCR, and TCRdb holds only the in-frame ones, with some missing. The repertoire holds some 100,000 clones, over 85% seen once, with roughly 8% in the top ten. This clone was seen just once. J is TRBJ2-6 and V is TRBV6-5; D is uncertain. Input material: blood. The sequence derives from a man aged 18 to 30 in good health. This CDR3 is CASSYSSGANVLTF. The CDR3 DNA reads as TGTGCCAGCAGTTACTCCTCAGGGGCCAACGTCCTGACTTTC.